This passage covers 7 T cell receptor beta chains from one sample sequenced in a study of blood T cells in healthy people across ages. Through a sample-barcoded 5' primer and a J-beta primer mix, a second PCR was run for roughly 7 to 11 cycles. TCRdb recomputed calls from the 5' RACE reads with MiXCR, one row per CDR3 protein. The sample has roughly 1,500,000 distinct CDR3 sequences, about 35% seen once; the top ten hold about 11%. Sequencing input: blood. These receptors were taken from a woman in her thirties in good health.

This clonotype was observed a handful of times. J is TRBJ2-5 and V is TRBV27, with 7 bases identical to TRBD1. Germline CDR1 MNHEY, CDR2 SMNVEV (reference sequence). With 5 bases clipped from V and 2 bases from J, the junction kept 8 bases outside the gene matches. This CDR3 has 15 amino acids. CDR3 in DNA: TGTGCCAGCAGTCCTTTACCAGGGGGTCAAGAGACCCAGTACTTC. It is translated as CASSPLPGGQETQYF.

This clonotype was counted ten times or more. Here the CDR3 DNA reads TGTGCCAGCAGTTTGGACTTCAATGAGCAGTTCTTC. Encoded protein: CASSLDFNEQFF. The chain couples TRBV27 to TRBJ2-1; D possibly corresponds to TRBD2 (5 bases). The CDR3 is 12 residues long. Deletions cut 3 bases from V and 6 bases from J, with 6 bases between. CDR1 is MNHEY, CDR2 SMNVEV, per germline (reference sequence).

The V gene is TRBV10-3, the J gene TRBJ1-1; unclear D gene. Germline loops: CDR1 ENHRY, CDR2 SYGVKD. The CDR3 runs to 11 residues. With 6 bases removed from V and 2 bases from J, the gap between germline ends came to 4 bases. DNA of the CDR3: TGTGCCATCAGGGATAACACTGAAGCTTTCTTT. This sequence encodes CAIRDNTEAFF.

The V call is TRBV7-6, the J call TRBJ2-7; D not resolved. Germline lookup yields CDR1 SGHVS and CDR2 FNYEAQ. The CDR3 length is 17 residues. Trimming stripped 5 bases from V and 0 bases from J, with 20 bases between. CDR3 in amino acids: CASSDFRGAGGSYEQYF. The CDR3, as DNA: TGTGCCAGCAGCGACTTTCGAGGAGCTGGCGGCTCCTACGAGCAGTACTTC.

This clonotype was seen a few times. J is TRBJ2-4 and V is TRBV12-3 or TRBV12-4; tentatively, D is TRBD1 or TRBD2 (5 bases each). Trimming pared 6 bases from V and 0 bases from J, leaving 15 bases between. CDR3 length: 16 amino acids. CDR3 sequence reads: CASSPPGRLAKNIQYF. The CDR3 DNA follows: TGTGCCAGCAGCCCCCCGGGGCGCTTAGCCAAAAACATTCAGTACTTC.

The rearrangement uses TRBV6-1 and TRBJ1-4; 7 bases match TRBD1. The trim removed 5 bases at V and 4 bases at J, leaving 7 bases unmatched. CDR3 size: 15 residues. Germline V gives CDR1 MNHNS, CDR2 SASEGT. The CDR3 sequence: CASSRNRDSNEKLFF. The CDR3 region has the DNA TGTGCCAGCAGTAGAAACCGGGACAGTAATGAAAAACTGTTTTTT.

V gene TRBV20-1 combines with J gene TRBJ2-1; D may correspond to TRBD1 or TRBD2 (5 bases each). The CDR3 has 14 residues. V shed 6 bases and J shed 3 bases, with 15 bases lying between them. The germline V gene encodes CDR1 DFQATT and CDR2 SNEGSKA (reference sequence). DNA for the CDR3: TGCAGTGCCGGGCCGGGACCAAACTACAATGAGCAGTTCTTC. Its translation: CSAGPGPNYNEQFF.